This paragraph covers one TCR beta chain sequence. Its antigen remains unidentified. The V end lost 6 bases, the J end lost 0 bases, and 6 bases lay between the germline ends. CDR3 length equals 13 residues. This entry comes from a study of T cell responses to AZD1222 COVID-19 vaccine. Study-wide results and limits: Donors in the cohort were predominantly white British and more often female, and clonal diversity was possibly underestimated. Spike-specific TCR breadth and depth went up after people got two AZD1222 doses. Spike-wide vaccine-associated CD4 TCRs dominated at 160-218 and 743-854. Nearly half of spike-specific TCRs reportedly go after variant regions that carry no mutations.

Libraries were prepared by immunoSEQ multiplex PCR; TCRdb keeps only in-frame clonotypes and omits some of them. The sample has around 94,000 clones, around nine tenths seen once. This TCR was recovered from an adult in good health. The specimen comprised peripheral blood, sampled on day 0 of AZD1222 vaccination. The V call is TRBV12-3 or TRBV12-4, the J call TRBJ1-3; D is unresolved. CDR3 region: CASSSGSGNTIYF. Here the CDR3 DNA reads TGTGCCAGCAGCTCGGGCTCTGGAAACACCATATATTTT.